The rows below give T cell receptor beta chains drawn from one sample of a study of cytomegalovirus exposure and HLA in healthy donors. Here immunoSEQ multiplex PCR was the method, and the copy in TCRdb shows in-frame clones only, minus some. The table includes 210,000 or so clones, about four fifths detected once. Input material: PBMCs. These receptor sequences come from a woman in her forties or fifties in good health and CMV-seropositive. The CDR3 runs from the conserved cysteine through the conserved F or W. The listing skips clone size in some rows; elsewhere it reads once, few, many or a size class.

>.|TRBJ1-3|TRBV5-1
CASSSFDRADTIYF
>.|TRBJ1-2|TRBV18
CASSPTPTKSYTF
>.|TRBJ2-3|TRBV4-2
CASSQDSARTQYF
>.|TRBJ2-3|TRBV5-6
CASSLDLTKDTQYF
>once|TRBJ2-2|TRBV19
CASTRTDIGELFF
>.|TRBJ1-6|TRBV5-1
CASSFEGRGKLSPLHF
>.|TRBJ1-1|TRBV9
CASSVVQGRTEAFF
>.|TRBJ1-2|TRBV18
CASSLPPSEVGYTF
>.|TRBJ1-4|TRBV27
CASSFGGTNEKLFF
>.|TRBJ2-1|TRBV2
CASSPDWTYNEQFF
>.|TRBJ2-3|TRBV19
CASSIVGAGGLNTQYF
>.|TRBJ1-1|TRBV19
CASSFRQGSNTEAFF
>.|TRBJ2-2|TRBV5-1
CASRETTGTVNTGELFF
>.|TRBJ1-3|TRBV6-1
CAGGDRGRGNTIYF
>.|TRBJ2-7|TRBV25-1
CASSEGPGGLYEQYF
>many|TRBJ2-4|TRBV6-5
CASSLIQAPNIQYF
>.|TRBJ1-3|TRBV4-3
CASSQARDRGSGNTIYF
>few|TRBJ1-5|TRBV19
CASRSVRDRSNQPQHF
>.|TRBJ1-1|TRBV5-1
CASSYDAGSAEAFF
>.|TRBJ2-2|TRBV7-2
CASSLRSSPNTGELFF
>few|TRBJ1-1|TRBV7-3
CASSNQGQGRTEAFF
>.|TRBJ2-5|TRBV7-3
CASSINTGTQTQYF
>.|TRBJ1-2|TRBV11-2
CASSLSGGNGYTF
>.|TRBJ1-4|TRBV18
CASSTGTGLEKLFF
>.|TRBJ1-4|TRBV18
CASSKTGQVREKLFF
>.|.|TRBV19
CASSIIGESYEQYF
>.|TRBJ2-5|TRBV4-3
CASSLTSGQGETQYF
>once|TRBJ2-7|TRBV19
CASSIISVSSSVTPTYEQYF
>few|TRBJ2-1|TRBV29-1
CSASGRSAYNEQFF
>.|TRBJ2-1|TRBV28
CASSPTTGLGSDEQFF
>.|TRBJ1-4|TRBV19
CASSTDVGQLNEKLFF
>once|TRBJ2-2|TRBV13
CASSLFQGRAGELFF
>.|TRBJ2-1|TRBV30
CAWSLGLADYNEQFF
>.|TRBJ2-5|TRBV5-4
CASSFRDRGPTATQYF
>.|TRBJ1-1|TRBV5-6
CASSLTGGWDTEAFF
>.|TRBJ2-7|TRBV18
CASSQGGQLTLSSYEQYF
>.|TRBJ2-7|TRBV30
CAWSTYYEQYF
>.|TRBJ1-2|TRBV18
CASSRGQGDYGYTF
>few|TRBJ1-4|TRBV4-2
CASSQEGGTGDEKLFF
>.|TRBJ1-1|TRBV19
CASSKIEQDTEAFF
>.|TRBJ2-7|TRBV5-1
CASSYLTPGSSYEQYF
>few|TRBJ2-1|TRBV19
CASRRRGTYNEQFF
>.|TRBJ2-1|TRBV6-4
CASSGGGGSYNEQFF
>.|TRBJ2-6|TRBV29-1
CSVNGDRAGANVLTF
>.|TRBJ1-1|TRBV7-2
CASSLAPTDEAFF
>.|TRBJ1-1|TRBV5-1
CASSGHLQGAITEAFF
>.|TRBJ1-2|TRBV5-1
CASSYTGVRSGYTF
>.|TRBJ2-2|TRBV7-9
CASSLNSGELFF
>.|TRBJ1-4|TRBV11-1
CASRPTGTTNEKLFF
>.|TRBJ2-5|TRBV7-8
CASSTKTGRFQETQYF
>.|TRBJ1-2|TRBV5-6
CASSSVTSGGGFGYTF
>.|TRBJ1-2|TRBV7-2
CASSAGTVFYGYTF
>few|TRBJ2-7|TRBV5-6
CASSTDREYLSYEQYF
>.|TRBJ1-5|TRBV27
CASSFTGREKPQHF
>.|TRBJ2-2|TRBV19
CASSIGPSGGADTGELFF